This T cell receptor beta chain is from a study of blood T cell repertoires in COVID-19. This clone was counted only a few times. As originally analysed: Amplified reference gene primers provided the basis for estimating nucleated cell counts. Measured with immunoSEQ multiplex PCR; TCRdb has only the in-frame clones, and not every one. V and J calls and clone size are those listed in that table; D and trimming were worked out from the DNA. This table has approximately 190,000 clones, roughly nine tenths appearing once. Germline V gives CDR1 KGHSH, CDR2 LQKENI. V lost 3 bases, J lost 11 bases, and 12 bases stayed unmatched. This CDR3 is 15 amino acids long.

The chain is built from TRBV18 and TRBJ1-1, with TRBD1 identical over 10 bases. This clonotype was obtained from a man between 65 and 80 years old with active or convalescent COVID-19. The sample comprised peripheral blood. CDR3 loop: CASSPNPGTGVSAFF. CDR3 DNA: TGTGCCAGCTCACCTAACCCCGGGACAGGGGTTTCGGCTTTCTTT.